Listed below are T cell receptor beta chains from one sample, sequenced in a study of CD8+ T cells in alopecia areata. Produced via immunoSEQ multiplex PCR; TCRdb's table is partial and in-frame only. This table holds some 200,000 clones, roughly three fifths found once. The sample here was CD4+ T cells sorted from blood, taken at week 4, from a patient treated with tofacitinib. All receptors come from a human donor with alopecia areata. CDR3s include the opening cysteine and the closing phenylalanine or tryptophan. A D gene is named only where the DNA matches it firmly. Clone size is shown for a subset of rows, as once, few, many or a class of expanded clone.

v_call	j_call	d_call	cdr3_length	clone_size	cdr3_aa	cdr3_nt
TRBV29-1	TRBJ2-7	NA	14	NA	CSVGGGKGSYEQYF	TGCAGCGTTGGTGGGGGAAAAGGATCCTACGAGCAGTACTTC
TRBV30	TRBJ1-2	NA	12	NA	CAWSGAGYGYTF	TGTGCCTGGAGTGGGGCGGGCTATGGCTACACCTTC
TRBV29-1	TRBJ1-1	NA	13	few	CSVSSTANTEAFF	TGCAGCGTTTCTTCCACAGCGAACACTGAAGCTTTCTTT
TRBV30	TRBJ2-5	TRBD2	13	NA	CARGGPFGETQYF	TGTGCCCGCGGGGGGCCCTTTGGGGAGACCCAGTACTTC
TRBV7-2	TRBJ1-2	NA	13	NA	CASSLALSYGYTF	TGTGCCAGCAGTTTGGCCCTTTCCTATGGCTACACCTTC
TRBV6-6	TRBJ1-2	NA	12	NA	CASNERNYGYTF	TGTGCCAGCAATGAGAGGAACTATGGCTACACCTTC
TRBV9	TRBJ1-1	TRBD1	16	NA	CASSVDTGVMNTEAFF	TGTGCCAGCAGCGTAGATACAGGGGTAATGAACACTGAAGCTTTCTTT
TRBV30	TRBJ1-1	TRBD1	15	NA	CAWSGAGGLGTEAFF	TGTGCCTGGAGTGGCGCAGGGGGCCTGGGAACTGAAGCTTTCTTT
TRBV29-1	TRBJ2-1	TRBD1	13	few	CSVGGQGAIAQFF	TGCAGCGTTGGGGGACAGGGGGCAATAGCGCAGTTCTTC
TRBV7-3	TRBJ2-3	NA	13	NA	CASSLSVSDTQYF	TGTGCCAGCAGCTTAAGTGTGTCAGATACGCAGTATTTT
TRBV4-1	TRBJ1-2	NA	13	NA	CASSQDEGYGYTF	TGCGCCAGCAGCCAAGATGAGGGCTATGGCTACACCTTC
TRBV10-3	TRBJ1-1	TRBD1	14	NA	CAISGGQGNTEAFF	TGTGCCATCAGTGGTGGACAGGGAAACACTGAAGCTTTCTTT
TRBV25-1	TRBJ1-3	NA	16	NA	CASSERRGSPGNTIYF	TGTGCCAGCAGTGAACGGCGAGGGTCTCCTGGAAACACCATATATTTT
TRBV20-1	TRBJ2-3	NA	11	NA	CSARLADTQYF	TGCAGTGCTAGACTAGCAGATACGCAGTATTTT
TRBV6-5	TRBJ2-7	NA	14	NA	CASSYNRPLSEQYF	TGTGCCAGCAGTTACAACCGCCCCCTAAGCGAGCAGTACTTC
TRBV4-2	TRBJ1-4	TRBD1	16	once	CASSQVGQGADEKLFF	TGTGCCAGCAGCCAAGTGGGACAGGGCGCGGATGAAAAACTGTTTTTT
TRBV2	TRBJ2-3	TRBD1	15	NA	CASSERTGGSDTQYF	TGTGCCAGCAGCGAACGGACAGGGGGCAGCGATACGCAGTATTTT
TRBV7-6	TRBJ1-1	NA	16	NA	CASRQIYARVNTEAFF	TGTGCCAGCAGGCAGATTTACGCCAGGGTGAACACTGAAGCTTTCTTT
TRBV30	TRBJ1-1	NA	17	NA	CAWTPRVYSFMNTEAFF	TGTGCCTGGACCCCTAGGGTATACAGCTTTATGAACACTGAAGCTTTCTTT
TRBV29-1	TRBJ1-1	NA	13	NA	CSVFTPVNTEAFF	TGCAGCGTTTTCACACCTGTGAACACTGAAGCTTTCTTT
TRBV5-6	TRBJ2-1	NA	15	NA	CASSPLVGLGGEQFF	TGTGCCAGCAGCCCTCTTGTGGGGCTGGGGGGTGAGCAGTTCTTC
TRBV29-1	TRBJ2-6	TRBD2	14	NA	CSVAGTNGANVLTF	TGCAGCGTTGCCGGGACTAATGGGGCCAACGTCCTGACTTTC
TRBV30	TRBJ1-1	NA	14	few	CAWDTGIRNTEAFF	TGTGCCTGGGACACAGGGATAAGGAACACTGAAGCTTTCTTT
TRBV7-8	TRBJ2-7	NA	16	NA	CASSLVIPQGSYEQYF	TGTGCCAGCAGCTTAGTCATTCCGCAGGGATCCTACGAGCAGTACTTC
TRBV29-1	TRBJ1-1	NA	14	few	CSVYPRGSYTEAFF	TGCAGCGTTTATCCCAGGGGAAGCTACACTGAAGCTTTCTTT
TRBV7-9	TRBJ1-5	TRBD1	14	NA	CASSAGQGDQPQHF	TGTGCCAGCAGCGCGGGACAGGGTGATCAGCCCCAGCATTTT
TRBV6-5	TRBJ2-7	NA	11	NA	CASRDSYEQYF	TGTGCCAGCAGGGACAGCTACGAGCAGTACTTC
TRBV5-6	TRBJ1-2	NA	12	few	CASSILRQGYTF	TGTGCCAGCAGCATCCTCCGGCAAGGCTACACCTTC
TRBV7-9	TRBJ2-1	NA	13	NA	CASSLGAATEQFF	TGTGCCAGCAGCTTAGGGGCCGCCACTGAGCAGTTCTTC
TRBV29-1	TRBJ1-2	NA	11	NA	CSVEGVYGYTF	TGCAGCGTTGAAGGGGTCTATGGCTACACCTTC
TRBV5-1	TRBJ2-7	TRBD1	13	NA	CASSTTGSVEQYF	TGCGCCAGCAGCACGACAGGGTCCGTCGAGCAGTACTTC
TRBV9	TRBJ2-5	NA	18	NA	CASSVAVSGEGVRETQYF	TGTGCCAGCAGCGTAGCGGTGTCAGGGGAAGGGGTTCGGGAGACCCAGTACTTC
TRBV4-1	TRBJ2-2	TRBD1	15	few	CASSQVPMTGGELFF	TGCGCCAGCAGCCAAGTCCCGATGACAGGGGGGGAGCTGTTTTTT
TRBV5-1	TRBJ2-2	NA	14	NA	CASSLAPNTGELFF	TGCGCCAGCAGCTTGGCCCCGAACACCGGGGAGCTGTTTTTT
TRBV30	TRBJ1-2	NA	12	few	CAWGNVHTYSVF	TGTGCCTGGGGCAACGTACATACCTACTCGGTCTTC
TRBV28	TRBJ2-7	NA	13	NA	CASSSRSSYEQYF	TGTGCCAGCAGCTCCCGTAGCTCCTACGAGCAGTACTTC
TRBV11-2	TRBJ2-3	NA	15	NA	CASSLEAVKGDTQYF	TGTGCCAGCAGCTTAGAGGCGGTAAAAGGAGATACGCAGTATTTT
TRBV5-6	TRBJ2-3	NA	12	NA	CASSGAADTQYF	TGTGCCAGCAGCGGCGCGGCAGATACGCAGTATTTT
TRBV13	TRBJ2-7	NA	13	NA	CASSIATGYEQYF	TGTGCCAGCAGCATTGCTACAGGCTACGAGCAGTACTTC
TRBV9	TRBJ1-5	NA	15	NA	CASSAAGGLVEPQHF	TGTGCCAGCAGCGCCGCGGGGGGCCTGGTGGAGCCCCAGCATTTT
TRBV5-1	TRBJ1-1	TRBD1	18	few	CASSLRSGTVLRNTEAFF	TGCGCCAGCAGCTTGCGGTCCGGGACAGTATTGCGGAACACTGAAGCTTTCTTT
TRBV14	TRBJ2-3	NA	11	few	CASSHADTQYF	TGTGCCAGCAGCCACGCAGATACGCAGTATTTT
TRBV5-1	TRBJ2-1	NA	13	few	CASSLRGKDEQFF	TGCGCCAGCAGCTTGCGGGGGAAGGATGAGCAGTTCTTC
TRBV2	TRBJ2-1	NA	11	NA	CASSSTGEQFF	TGTGCCAGCTCCTCGACTGGTGAGCAGTTCTTC
TRBV19	TRBJ1-5	NA	15	NA	CASKNPGGTNQPQHF	TGTGCCAGTAAAAATCCGGGGGGGACAAATCAGCCCCAGCATTTT
TRBV9	TRBJ2-5	NA	13	NA	CASSVVSGETQYF	TGTGCCAGCAGCGTAGTGTCGGGGGAGACCCAGTACTTC
TRBV13	TRBJ2-7	NA	12	NA	CASSLDRYEQYF	TGTGCCAGCAGCTTAGATAGATACGAGCAGTACTTC
TRBV30	TRBJ2-1	NA	13	NA	CAWSVRAYNEQFF	TGTGCCTGGAGTGTCCGGGCCTACAATGAGCAGTTCTTC
TRBV7-2	TRBJ1-2	NA	14	NA	CASSLGRVAYGYTF	TGTGCCAGCAGCTTGGGCAGGGTTGCGTATGGCTACACCTTC
TRBV7-2	TRBJ2-1	NA	13	NA	CASSLVFGDEQFF	TGTGCCAGCAGCTTAGTCTTCGGCGATGAGCAGTTCTTC
TRBV30	TRBJ2-1	NA	12	NA	CAWSITPAEQFF	TGTGCCTGGAGTATCACCCCGGCCGAGCAGTTCTTC
TRBV15	TRBJ2-3	NA	14	NA	CATSSNTRTDTQYF	TGTGCCACCAGCAGTAACACCCGCACAGATACGCAGTATTTT
TRBV19	TRBJ1-5	NA	13	few	CASSIAGEWPQHF	TGTGCCAGTAGTATAGCAGGGGAATGGCCCCAGCATTTT
TRBV7-2	TRBJ2-7	NA	11	few	CASSFSYEQYF	TGTGCCAGCAGCTTTTCCTACGAGCAGTACTTC
TRBV30	TRBJ1-2	NA	17	NA	CAWSAGTRHQPNYGYTF	TGTGCCTGGAGTGCCGGGACACGACATCAACCTAACTATGGCTACACCTTC
TRBV28	TRBJ1-2	TRBD1	14	NA	CASSSDRGQDGYTF	TGTGCCAGCAGCTCAGACAGGGGGCAGGATGGCTACACCTTC
TRBV4-1	TRBJ1-1	NA	16	NA	CASSQEGLEGKSEAFF	TGCGCCAGCAGCCAAGAGGGTCTTGAGGGGAAGTCTGAAGCTTTCTTT